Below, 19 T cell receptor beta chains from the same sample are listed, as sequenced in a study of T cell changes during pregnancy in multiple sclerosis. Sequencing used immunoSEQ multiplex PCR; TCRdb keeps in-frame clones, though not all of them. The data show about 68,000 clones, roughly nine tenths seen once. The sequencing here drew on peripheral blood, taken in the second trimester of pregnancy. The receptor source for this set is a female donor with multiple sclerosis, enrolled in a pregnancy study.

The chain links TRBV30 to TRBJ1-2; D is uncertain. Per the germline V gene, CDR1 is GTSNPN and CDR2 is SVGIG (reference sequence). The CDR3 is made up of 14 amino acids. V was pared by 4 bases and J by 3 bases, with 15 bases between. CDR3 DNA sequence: TGTGCCTGGAAATACCCCGTTCTAGACTATGGCTACACCTTC. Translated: CAWKYPVLDYGYTF. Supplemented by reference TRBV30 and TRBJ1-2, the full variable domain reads SQTIHQWPATLVQPVGSPLSLECTVEGTSNPNLYWYRQAAGRGLQLLFYSVGIGQISSEVPQNLSASRPQDRQFILSSKKLLLSDSGFYLCAWKYPVLDYGYTFGSGTRLTVV.

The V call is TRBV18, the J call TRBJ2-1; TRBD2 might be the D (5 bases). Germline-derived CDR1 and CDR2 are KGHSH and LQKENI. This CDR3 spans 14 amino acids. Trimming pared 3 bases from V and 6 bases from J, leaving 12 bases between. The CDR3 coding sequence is TGTGCCAGCTCACCCCTCCCGGGGAGCAATGAGCAGTTCTTC. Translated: CASSPLPGSNEQFF.

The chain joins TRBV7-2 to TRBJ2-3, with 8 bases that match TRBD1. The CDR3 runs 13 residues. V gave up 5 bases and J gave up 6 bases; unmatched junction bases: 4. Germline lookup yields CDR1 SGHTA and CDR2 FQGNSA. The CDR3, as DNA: TGTGCCAGCAGCAACCAGGGGGCGGATACGCAGTATTTT. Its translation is CASSNQGADTQYF. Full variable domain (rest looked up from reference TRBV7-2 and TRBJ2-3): GAGVSQSPSNKVTEKGKDVELRCDPISGHTALYWYRQSLGQGLEFLIYFQGNSAPDKSGLPSDRFSAERTGGSVSTLTIQRTQQEDSAVYLCASSNQGADTQYFGPGTRLTVL.

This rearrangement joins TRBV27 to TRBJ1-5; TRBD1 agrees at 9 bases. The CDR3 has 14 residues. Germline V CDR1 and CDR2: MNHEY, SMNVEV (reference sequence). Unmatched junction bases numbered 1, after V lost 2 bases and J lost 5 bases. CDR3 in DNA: TGTGCCAGCAGTTTAGACAGGGGGTATCAGCCCCAGCATTTT. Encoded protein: CASSLDRGYQPQHF.

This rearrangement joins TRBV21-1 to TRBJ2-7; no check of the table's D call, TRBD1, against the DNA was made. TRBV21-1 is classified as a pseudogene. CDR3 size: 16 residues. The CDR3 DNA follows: TGTGCCAGCAGCAAACCCCCGGGACAGGACCCTGACGAGCAGTACTTC. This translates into CASSKPPGQDPDEQYF.

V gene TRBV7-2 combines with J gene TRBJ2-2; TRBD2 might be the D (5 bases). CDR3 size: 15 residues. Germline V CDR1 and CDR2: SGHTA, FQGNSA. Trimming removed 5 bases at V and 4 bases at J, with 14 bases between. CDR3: CASSPDLGFTGELFF. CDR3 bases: TGTGCCAGCAGCCCGGACTTGGGGTTCACCGGGGAGCTGTTTTTT.

The CDR3 reads CASSRGRGPTYEQYF. The DNA for the CDR3 is TGTGCCAGTAGTAGGGGAAGGGGTCCCACCTACGAGCAGTACTTC. The chain uses TRBV19 and TRBJ2-7; D is possibly TRBD1 (5 bases). This CDR3 has 15 amino acids. Germline V gives CDR1 LNHDA, CDR2 SQIVND (reference sequence). Trimming cost V 4 bases and J 2 bases, with 15 bases left between them.

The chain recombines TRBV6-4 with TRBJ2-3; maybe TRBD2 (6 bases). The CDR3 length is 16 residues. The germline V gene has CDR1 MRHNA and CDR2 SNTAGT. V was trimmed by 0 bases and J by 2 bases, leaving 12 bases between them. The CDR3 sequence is CASSDSGGANTDTQYF. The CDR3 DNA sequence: TGTGCCAGCAGTGACTCCGGAGGGGCAAACACAGATACGCAGTATTTT.

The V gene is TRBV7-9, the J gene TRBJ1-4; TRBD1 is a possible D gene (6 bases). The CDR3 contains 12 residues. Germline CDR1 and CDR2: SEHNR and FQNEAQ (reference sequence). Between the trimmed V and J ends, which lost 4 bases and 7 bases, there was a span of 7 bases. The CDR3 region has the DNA TGTGCCAGCAGCTACAGGGTTGAAAAACTGTTTTTT. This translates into CASSYRVEKLFF.

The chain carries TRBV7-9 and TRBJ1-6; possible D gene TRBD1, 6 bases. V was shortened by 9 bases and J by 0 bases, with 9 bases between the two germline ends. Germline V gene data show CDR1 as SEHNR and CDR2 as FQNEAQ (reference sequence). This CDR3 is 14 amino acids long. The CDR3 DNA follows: TGTGCCAGTCAGGGGATCTCCTATAATTCACCCCTCCACTTT. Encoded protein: CASQGISYNSPLHF.

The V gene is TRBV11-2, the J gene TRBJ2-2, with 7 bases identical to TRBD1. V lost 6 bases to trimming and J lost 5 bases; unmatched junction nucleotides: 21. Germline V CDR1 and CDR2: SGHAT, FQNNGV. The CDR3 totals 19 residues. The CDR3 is CASSSTPGQQSKRTGELFF. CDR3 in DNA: TGTGCCAGCAGTTCAACACCGGGACAGCAGTCAAAAAGGACCGGGGAGCTGTTTTTT.

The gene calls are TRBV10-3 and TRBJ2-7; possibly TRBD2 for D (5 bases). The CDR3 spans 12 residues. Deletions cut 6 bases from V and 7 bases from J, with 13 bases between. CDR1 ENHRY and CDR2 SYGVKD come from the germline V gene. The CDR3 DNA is TGTGCCATCAGGGGCTTCTCGGGGGAGCAGTACTTC. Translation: CAIRGFSGEQYF.

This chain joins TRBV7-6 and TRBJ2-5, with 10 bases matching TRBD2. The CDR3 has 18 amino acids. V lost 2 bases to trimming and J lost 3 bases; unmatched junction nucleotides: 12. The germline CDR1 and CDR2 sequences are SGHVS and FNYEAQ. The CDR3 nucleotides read TGTGCCAGCAGCTTAAAGGGTACCGAGCGGGGGGGTGAAGAGACCCAGTACTTC. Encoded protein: CASSLKGTERGGEETQYF.

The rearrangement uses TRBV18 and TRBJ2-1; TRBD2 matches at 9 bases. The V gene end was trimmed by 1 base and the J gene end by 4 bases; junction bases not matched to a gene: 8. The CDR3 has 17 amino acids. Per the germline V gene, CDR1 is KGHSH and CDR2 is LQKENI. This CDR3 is CASSPHSGAGGYNEQFF. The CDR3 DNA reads TGTGCCAGCTCACCACACTCGGGAGCGGGGGGATACAATGAGCAGTTCTTC.

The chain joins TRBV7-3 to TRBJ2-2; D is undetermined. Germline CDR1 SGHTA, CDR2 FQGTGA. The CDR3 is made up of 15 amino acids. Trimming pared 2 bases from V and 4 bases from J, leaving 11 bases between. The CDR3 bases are TGTGCCAGCAGCTTACTACCACCCGGCACCGGGGAGCTGTTTTTT. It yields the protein CASSLLPPGTGELFF.

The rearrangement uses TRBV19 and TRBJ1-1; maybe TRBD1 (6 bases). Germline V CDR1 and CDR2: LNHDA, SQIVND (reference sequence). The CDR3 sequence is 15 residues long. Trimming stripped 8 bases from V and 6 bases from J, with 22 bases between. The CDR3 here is CASSYAGVAFAEAFF. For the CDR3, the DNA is TGTGCCAGTTCGTACGCAGGGGTTGCGTTCGCTGAAGCTTTCTTT.

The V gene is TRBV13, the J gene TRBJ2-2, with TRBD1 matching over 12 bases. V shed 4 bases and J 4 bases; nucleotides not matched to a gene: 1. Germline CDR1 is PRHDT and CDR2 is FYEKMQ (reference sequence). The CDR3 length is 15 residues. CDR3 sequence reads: CASSWGQGATGELFF. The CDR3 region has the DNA TGTGCCAGCAGCTGGGGACAGGGGGCCACCGGGGAGCTGTTTTTT.

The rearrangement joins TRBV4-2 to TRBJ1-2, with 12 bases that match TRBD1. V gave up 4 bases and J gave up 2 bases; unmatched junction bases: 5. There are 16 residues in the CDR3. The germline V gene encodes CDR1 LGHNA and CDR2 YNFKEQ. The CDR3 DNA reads TGTGCCAGCAGCCCCCAGGGACAGGGGGCGAACTATGGCTACACCTTC. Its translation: CASSPQGQGANYGYTF.

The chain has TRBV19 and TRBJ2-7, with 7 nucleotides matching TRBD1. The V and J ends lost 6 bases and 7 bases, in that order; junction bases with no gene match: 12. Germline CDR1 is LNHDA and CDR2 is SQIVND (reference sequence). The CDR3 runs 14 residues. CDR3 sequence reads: CASSRTGATWEQYF. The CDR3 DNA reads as TGTGCCAGTAGCCGGACAGGCGCTACTTGGGAGCAGTACTTC. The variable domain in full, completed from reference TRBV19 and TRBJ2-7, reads DGGITQSPKYLFRKEGQNVTLSCEQNLNHDAMYWYRQDPGQGLRLIYYSQIVNDFQKGDIAEGYSVSREKKESFPLTVTSAQKNPTAFYLCASSRTGATWEQYFGPGTRLTVT.